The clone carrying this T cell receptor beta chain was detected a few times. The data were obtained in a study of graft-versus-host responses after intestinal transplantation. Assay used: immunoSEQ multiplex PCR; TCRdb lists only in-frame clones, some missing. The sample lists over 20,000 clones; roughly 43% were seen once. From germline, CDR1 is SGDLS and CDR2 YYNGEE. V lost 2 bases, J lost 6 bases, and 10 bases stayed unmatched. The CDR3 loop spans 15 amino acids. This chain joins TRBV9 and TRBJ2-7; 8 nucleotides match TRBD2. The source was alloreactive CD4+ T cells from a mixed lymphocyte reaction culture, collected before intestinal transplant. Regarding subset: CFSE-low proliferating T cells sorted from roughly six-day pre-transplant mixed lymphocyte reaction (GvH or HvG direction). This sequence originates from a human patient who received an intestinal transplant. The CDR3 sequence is CASSVLPGLVSEQYF. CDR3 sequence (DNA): TGTGCCAGCAGCGTCCTACCGGGACTAGTAAGCGAGCAGTACTTC.